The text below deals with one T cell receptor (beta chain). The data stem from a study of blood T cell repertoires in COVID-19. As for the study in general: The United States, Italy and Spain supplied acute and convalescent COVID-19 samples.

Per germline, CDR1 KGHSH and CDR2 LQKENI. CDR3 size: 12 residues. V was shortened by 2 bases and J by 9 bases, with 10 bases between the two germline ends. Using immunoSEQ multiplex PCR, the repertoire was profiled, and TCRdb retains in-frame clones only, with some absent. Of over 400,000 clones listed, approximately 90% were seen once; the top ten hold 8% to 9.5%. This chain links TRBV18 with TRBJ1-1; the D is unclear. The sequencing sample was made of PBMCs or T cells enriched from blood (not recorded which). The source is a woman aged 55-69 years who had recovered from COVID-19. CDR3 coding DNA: TGTGCCAGCTCACCAAGGGAGGAGAAAGCTTTCTTT. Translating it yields CASSPREEKAFF. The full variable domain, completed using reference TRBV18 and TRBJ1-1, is NAGVMQNPRHLVRRRGQEARLRCSPMKGHSHVYWYRQLPEEGLKFMVYLQKENIIDESGMPKERFSAEFPKEGPSILRIQQVVRGDSAAYFCASSPREEKAFFGQGTRLTVV.